These 23 T cell receptor beta chains were sequenced from one sample in a study of blood T cell repertoires in COVID-19. Repertoires were generated with immunoSEQ multiplex PCR, while TCRdb's copy carries only in-frame clones and drops some. The table records about 240,000 clones, 82% of them present only once. The sample consisted of peripheral blood. The receptors stem from a woman aged 60-75 years with active or convalescent COVID-19.

This clone was counted a few times. The chain carries TRBV11-2 and TRBJ2-2; maybe TRBD1 (6 bases). V was trimmed by 2 bases and J by 2 bases, leaving 12 bases between them. The germline gives CDR1 SGHAT, CDR2 FQNNGV. The CDR3 extends over 16 amino acids. The DNA for the CDR3 is TGTGCCAGCAGCTTATATGGACAGCTTAACACCGGGGAGCTGTTTTTT. The encoded protein is CASSLYGQLNTGELFF.

The chain couples TRBV9 to TRBJ2-7; no definite D call. The length of the CDR3 is 14 residues. The germline V and J ends were trimmed by 3 bases and 3 bases, with 13 bases remaining between them. Per the germline V gene, CDR1 is SGDLS and CDR2 is YYNGEE. The chain's CDR3 is CASSAAGHDYEQYF. The CDR3 bases are TGTGCCAGCAGCGCCGCAGGTCACGACTACGAGCAGTACTTC.

This chain joins TRBV18 and TRBJ1-5, with D perhaps TRBD1 (5 bases). The CDR3 has 14 residues. CDR1 and CDR2 from the germline V gene are KGHSH and LQKENI. V was clipped by 4 bases and J by 4 bases, with 11 bases between them. CDR3 nucleotide sequence: TGTGCCAGCTCACAAGACAGAAGGAATCAGCCCCAGCATTTT. This gives the protein CASSQDRRNQPQHF.

The chain uses TRBV5-6 and TRBJ1-6; TRBD1 aligns across 7 bases. Germline V gene sequence: CDR1 SGHDT, CDR2 YYEEEE. The CDR3 has 15 residues. V lost 4 bases and J lost 6; bases outside the gene matches: 7. The CDR3 region has the DNA TGTGCCAGCAGCCCGAGGGGGCCCGTTAATTCACCCCTCCACTTT. This encodes CASSPRGPVNSPLHF.

The chain couples TRBV14 to TRBJ1-2; TRBD1 matches 9 bases. Germline-derived CDR1 and CDR2 are SGHDN and FVKESK. V was pared by 3 bases and J by 7 bases, with 12 bases of the junction left unmatched. The length of the CDR3 is 16 residues. For the CDR3, the DNA is TGTGCCAGCAGCCAGCAACAGGGGGCGAGCCGTAGTGGCTACACCTTC. Its translation: CASSQQQGASRSGYTF.

This rearrangement joins TRBV5-1 to TRBJ2-5, with a tentative D call TRBD2 (7 bases). Germline CDR1 SGHRS, CDR2 YFSETQ. CDR3 size: 14 residues. V lost 2 bases to trimming and J lost 7 bases, with 15 bases between them. The CDR3 sequence: CASSLSGGEGTQYF. The DNA for the CDR3 is TGCGCCAGCAGCTTATCGGGGGGCGAGGGGACCCAGTACTTC.

The chain has TRBV6-5 and TRBJ2-7; 7 bases are a match to TRBD1. The V and J ends lost 7 bases and 3 bases, in that order; junction bases with no gene match: 6. Looked up from germline, CDR1 is MNHEY and CDR2 is SVGAGI. The CDR3 has 13 amino acids. The CDR3 DNA reads as TGTGCCAGCAATTGGGACAGACTCTACGAGCAGTACTTC. It translates to CASNWDRLYEQYF.

V is TRBV3-1 (or the pseudogene TRBV3-2) and J is TRBJ1-2; the D gene is possibly TRBD1 (6 bases). Per the germline V gene, CDR1 is LGHDT and CDR2 is YNNKEL (reference sequence). The CDR3 spans 14 residues. Trimming removed 8 bases at V and 5 bases at J, with 18 bases between. This CDR3 reads CASSGRGALYGYTF. The CDR3 nucleotides read TGTGCCAGCTCCGGCCGGGGGGCTTTGTATGGCTACACCTTC.

The V and J genes are TRBV3-1 (or the pseudogene TRBV3-2) and TRBJ1-1, with D uncertain. There are 12 residues in the CDR3. Trimming removed 3 bases at V and 1 base at J, with 3 bases between. CDR1 and CDR2 from the germline V gene are LGHDT and YNNKEL (reference sequence). The CDR3 is CASSQANTEAFF. The CDR3 coding sequence is TGTGCCAGCAGCCAGGCGAACACTGAAGCTTTCTTT.

This chain joins TRBV3-1 (or the pseudogene TRBV3-2) and TRBJ2-2; 7 nucleotides line up with TRBD1. Germline V lookup: CDR1 LGHDT, CDR2 YNNKEL (reference sequence). J gave up 6 bases and V 6 bases, and 10 bases lay outside the gene matches. CDR3 length: 15 residues. The chain's CDR3 is CASSLGQALPGELFF. DNA for the CDR3: TGTGCCAGCAGTTTAGGACAGGCTCTTCCCGGGGAGCTGTTTTTT.

The gene calls are TRBV5-4 and TRBJ2-2; 13 bases map to TRBD2. From germline, CDR1 is SGHNT and CDR2 YYREEE (reference sequence). After removal of 4 bases from V and 8 bases from J, the junction contained 5 bases not matched to a gene. This CDR3 spans 15 amino acids. The CDR3 region has the DNA TGTGCCAGCAGCAACGGACTAGCGGGGGCGGGGGAGCTGTTTTTT. Its protein is CASSNGLAGAGELFF.

V and J are TRBV18 and TRBJ1-2; the match to TRBD1 covers 7 bases. Germline V CDR1 and CDR2: KGHSH, LQKENI. The CDR3 loop spans 17 amino acids. V trimming: 0 bases; J trimming: 6 bases; junction bases outside the gene matches: 13. CDR3: CASSPPTTGFFPNGYTF. The CDR3, as DNA: TGTGCCAGCTCACCACCGACGACAGGGTTTTTCCCAAATGGCTACACCTTC.

The rearrangement joins TRBV19 to TRBJ1-5; 7 nucleotides align to TRBD1. In germline, CDR1 is LNHDA, CDR2 SQIVND (reference sequence). The V gene end was trimmed by 4 bases and the J gene end by 4 bases; junction bases not matched to a gene: 13. The CDR3 sequence is 17 residues long. The CDR3 nucleotides read TGTGCCAGTAGTAGTGGCCCCGGGACAGTTACTAATCAGCCCCAGCATTTT. Residues: CASSSGPGTVTNQPQHF. The full variable domain, in which reference TRBV19 and TRBJ1-5 provide the parts outside the CDR3, is DGGITQSPKYLFRKEGQNVTLSCEQNLNHDAMYWYRQDPGQGLRLIYYSQIVNDFQKGDIAEGYSVSREKKESFPLTVTSAQKNPTAFYLCASSSGPGTVTNQPQHFGDGTRLSIL.

The CDR3 sequence: CAWSPSSGDRAFF. The CDR3 DNA is TGTGCCTGGAGTCCCAGTTCGGGGGATCGCGCTTTCTTT. The chain employs TRBV30 and TRBJ1-1, with a tentative D call TRBD1 (5 bases). The V end was cut by 2 bases, the J end by 11 bases, with 18 bases between. Looked up from germline, CDR1 is GTSNPN and CDR2 is SVGIG (reference sequence). CDR3 size: 13 residues.

The chain has TRBV11-2 and TRBJ2-5; 14 positions match TRBD2. Trimming cost V 1 base and J 2 bases; bases outside gene matches: 6. Germline V gives CDR1 SGHAT, CDR2 FQNNGV. The CDR3 extends over 18 amino acids. The DNA for the CDR3 is TGTGCCAGCAGCTTAGGAGGACTAGCGGGGGGTTCGCAAGAGACCCAGTACTTC. Amino acids: CASSLGGLAGGSQETQYF.

V is TRBV25-1 and J is TRBJ2-6; D gene uncertain. The CDR3 has 15 amino acids. Trimming left V 5 bases short and J 0 bases short, with 8 bases between. CDR1 is MGHDK and CDR2 is SYGVNS in the germline V gene. CDR3 amino acids: CASSNRFSGANVLTF. Here the CDR3 DNA reads TGTGCCAGCAGTAATAGATTCTCTGGGGCCAACGTCCTGACTTTC.

This chain uses TRBV9 with TRBJ2-5; 9 nucleotides line up with TRBD2. CDR1 is SGDLS and CDR2 is YYNGEE in the germline V gene. CDR3 length: 15 residues. V was clipped by 0 bases and J by 4 bases; unmatched bases: 4. In DNA form, the CDR3 reads TGTGCCAGCAGCGTAGGAGGAGCGGGGGGAGAGACCCAGTACTTC. As protein: CASSVGGAGGETQYF.

The rearrangement links TRBV5-1 to TRBJ2-2, with D perhaps TRBD1 (6 bases). Germline-derived CDR1 and CDR2 are SGHRS and YFSETQ. The CDR3 has 16 residues. The V and J ends lost 4 bases and 5 bases respectively, with 18 bases between them. As DNA, the CDR3 is TGCGCCAGCAGCCCCCTCGGACAGTTGAAAACCGGGGAGCTGTTTTTT. Translating gives CASSPLGQLKTGELFF.

A single count supports this clone. This chain joins TRBV2 and TRBJ2-3; 12 bases fit TRBD2. The V and J ends lost 10 bases and 2 bases, in that order; junction bases with no gene match: 7. CDR1 is SNHLY and CDR2 is FYNNEI in the germline V gene. This CDR3 has 15 amino acids. CDR3 amino acids: CATELAGGSTDTQYF. The CDR3 DNA is TGTGCCACTGAACTAGCGGGGGGTTCCACAGATACGCAGTATTTT.

This chain joins TRBV19 and TRBJ2-1; maybe TRBD1 (6 bases). The germline gives CDR1 LNHDA, CDR2 SQIVND (reference sequence). V gave up 3 bases and J gave up 7 bases, with 16 bases separating them. The CDR3 contains 15 residues. This CDR3 reads CASSMRGDMGNEQFF. The CDR3 bases are TGTGCCAGTAGTATGAGAGGGGACATGGGGAATGAGCAGTTCTTC.

The genes are TRBV6-5 and TRBJ1-3; D is possibly TRBD1 (6 bases). The CDR3 sequence is 15 residues long. Trimming removed 9 bases at V and 0 bases at J, with 15 bases between. From germline, CDR1 is MNHEY and CDR2 SVGAGI. DNA for the CDR3: TGTGCCAGTTCGAGGGGGGGGCTCTCTGGAAACACCATATATTTT. Residues: CASSRGGLSGNTIYF.

This clone was observed a few times. The chain is built from TRBV7-9 and TRBJ1-5, with no clear D. Germline CDR1 reads SEHNR; CDR2 reads FQNEAQ (reference sequence). V gave up 2 bases and J gave up 1 base, with 3 bases separating them. CDR3 length: 13 amino acids. CDR3 nucleotide sequence: TGTGCCAGCAGCTTATCGAGCAATCAGCCCCAGCATTTT. Translation: CASSLSSNQPQHF.

The chain joins TRBV30 to TRBJ1-1; D unclear. There are 14 residues in the CDR3. Germline assignment: CDR1 GTSNPN and CDR2 SVGIG (reference sequence). Trimming left V 0 bases short and J 0 bases short, with 8 bases between. As DNA, the CDR3 is TGTGCCTGGAGTGTACGGGGTCTGAACACTGAAGCTTTCTTT. Translated: CAWSVRGLNTEAFF.